This entry is about one T cell receptor beta chain. The repertoire was sequenced with immunoSEQ multiplex PCR; TCRdb's copy has only in-frame clones and lacks some. Here the sample spans 200,000 to 250,000 clones, about four fifths being singletons. The CDR3 consists of 16 residues. V gave up 3 bases and J gave up 4 bases; unmatched junction bases: 2. CDR1 and CDR2 from the germline V gene are LGHDT and YNNKEL (reference sequence). This specimen comes from a study of blood T cell repertoires in COVID-19. This receptor was taken from a woman aged 40 to 50 with acute COVID-19. The chain has TRBV3-1 (or the pseudogene TRBV3-2) and TRBJ2-2; TRBD2 agrees at 13 bases. The sequenced sample was PBMCs or T cells enriched from blood (not recorded which). CDR3 DNA sequence: TGTGCCAGCAGCCAGGGACTAGCGGGAATCACCGGGGAGCTGTTTTTT. Translating it yields CASSQGLAGITGELFF.